This T cell receptor beta chain originates from a study of T cells after yellow fever vaccination. Findings and limits, study-wide: Most primary-vaccination clones reappeared after the booster (approximately 95% CD4, roughly 88% CD8). A weaker but faster secondary response was observed, peaking on day 5 versus 15.

A process of 5'RACE template switching, which added a universal primer site and UMIs, was used to make TCR cDNA. MiXCR, applied by TCRdb to the 5' RACE reads, yields one record per CDR3 protein. The sample records about 69,000 distinct CDR3 sequences, approximately 5% being singletons. The V and J ends lost 0 bases and 0 bases respectively, with 9 bases between them. The CDR3 is 16 residues long. Germline lookup yields CDR1 SGHRS and CDR2 YFSETQ. This clonotype was observed many times. The antigen is undetermined. V is TRBV5-1 and J is TRBJ1-4; weak D call: TRBD1 (5 bases). Sample: CD4+ T cells sorted from PBMCs, taken around 15 days after the first yellow fever vaccination. This clonotype was obtained from a man aged 18 to 29 who received the YFV17D yellow fever vaccine. For the CDR3, the DNA is TGCGCCAGCAGCTTGGTGGCGGGGGCAACTAATGAAAAACTGTTTTTT. This codes for CASSLVAGATNEKLFF.